These 19 T cell receptor beta chains were all obtained from the same sample, sequenced in a study of PD-L1 blockade in urothelial cancer. Time point defined: pretreatment peripheral blood. Here immunoSEQ multiplex PCR was the method, and the copy in TCRdb shows in-frame clones only, minus some. The sample has 58,000 or so clones, approximately 81% seen once. This sample comprised PBMCs, obtained around atezolizumab (anti-PD-L1) treatment. The receptors originated from a man between 70 and 80 years old with urothelial cancer.

The chain joins TRBV5-1 to TRBJ2-7; 13 bases are a match to TRBD2. Germline CDR1 and CDR2: SGHRS and YFSETQ. Trimming at V came to 4 bases and at J to 9 bases, leaving 10 bases not matched to a gene. CDR3 size: 15 residues. The CDR3 DNA sequence: TGCGCCAGCAGCCCCGGGACTAGCGGGGCCCGGGGGCAGTACTTC. Translated, it gives CASSPGTSGARGQYF.

The rearrangement links TRBV6-1 to TRBJ1-2; the D is unclear. Germline V gene sequence: CDR1 MNHNS, CDR2 SASEGT. This CDR3 has 12 residues. V lost 7 bases and J lost 8, with 14 bases in between. In DNA form, the CDR3 reads TGTGCCAGCACCGGAAACGGGTTAGGCTACACCTTC. Translating it yields CASTGNGLGYTF.

The CDR3 sequence: CASSMTENTEAFF. DNA of the CDR3: TGTGCCAGCAGTATGACAGAGAACACTGAAGCTTTCTTT. This chain joins TRBV6-1 and TRBJ1-1; D perhaps matches TRBD1 (5 bases). CDR3 length: 13 amino acids. The germline V and J ends were trimmed by 5 bases and 1 base, with 8 bases remaining between them. Germline V CDR1 and CDR2: MNHNS, SASEGT.

The rearrangement links TRBV6-5 to TRBJ2-5; 9 nucleotides align to TRBD2. The CDR3 consists of 14 residues. Germline CDR1 MNHEY, CDR2 SVGAGI. The trim removed 6 bases at V and 2 bases at J, leaving 4 bases unmatched. The CDR3: CASRASGVQETQYF. The DNA for the CDR3 is TGTGCCAGCAGAGCTAGCGGGGTACAAGAGACCCAGTACTTC.

The chain is built from TRBV4-1 and TRBJ2-5; D is possibly TRBD2 (5 bases). CDR3 length: 13 amino acids. Trimming removed 3 bases at V and 5 bases at J, with 10 bases between. CDR1 and CDR2 from the germline V gene are MGHRA and YSYEKL. As DNA, the CDR3 is TGCGCCAGCAGCCAGCCGGGCGGGGAGACCCAGTACTTC. Translating it yields CASSQPGGETQYF.

Points on this clone: Other nucleotide sequences from this sample produce the same CDR3. The rearrangement uses TRBV5-4 and TRBJ1-2; no clear D gene. Trimming removed 0 bases from V and 2 bases from J, with 5 bases in between. The CDR3 contains 13 residues. Germline V lookup: CDR1 SGHNT, CDR2 YYREEE (reference sequence). The CDR3 sequence: CASSLDRNYGYTF. The CDR3 DNA reads as TGTGCCAGCAGCTTGGACAGAAACTATGGCTACACCTTC.

V and J are TRBV6-1 and TRBJ1-5, with D maybe TRBD1 (5 bases). V lost 7 bases and J lost 8, with 15 bases in between. CDR1 and CDR2 (germline): MNHNS, SASEGT. This CDR3 contains 13 residues. Written as DNA, the CDR3 is TGTGCCAGCATTCACTCGGGGGTGAAGCCCCAGCATTTT. Its translation is CASIHSGVKPQHF.

CDR3: CASGTSGSRNNEQFF. CDR3 DNA: TGTGCCAGCGGGACTAGCGGGAGTCGGAACAATGAGCAGTTCTTC. The chain employs TRBV2 and TRBJ2-1, with 14 positions matching TRBD2. The length of the CDR3 is 15 residues. The germline gives CDR1 SNHLY, CDR2 FYNNEI. V shed 8 bases, J shed 5 bases, and the junction held 5 bases outside the gene matches.

The CDR3 coding sequence is TGTGCCAGCAGTGAAACCCATCGGGAAAACACCATATATTTT. It translates to CASSETHRENTIYF. The rearrangement links TRBV6-1 to TRBJ1-3; D is undetermined. The CDR3 extends over 14 amino acids. Germline CDR1 reads MNHNS; CDR2 reads SASEGT. V shed 2 bases and J shed 6 bases, with 11 bases lying between them.

The V call is TRBV6-6, the J call TRBJ1-2; TRBD1 agrees at 11 bases. Germline values: CDR1 MNHNY, CDR2 SVGAGI (reference sequence). The CDR3 is made up of 15 amino acids. J was trimmed by 8 bases and V by 6 bases; bases with no gene match: 11. CDR3 nucleotide sequence: TGTGCCAGCAGGCCTACCCGGGACAGGGGGGAAGGCTACACCTTC. It specifies CASRPTRDRGEGYTF.

The chain is built from TRBV7-2 and TRBJ2-4; tentative D call: TRBD2 (5 bases). Germline CDR1 and CDR2: SGHTA and FQGNSA. The CDR3 covers 14 residues. The V end was cut by 1 base, the J end by 2 bases, with 6 bases between. The CDR3 sequence: CASSLGTSKNIQYF. The CDR3 DNA is TGTGCCAGCAGCTTAGGGACTTCCAAAAACATTCAGTACTTC.

The J gene is TRBJ2-7, the V gene TRBV10-3, with 11 bases fitting TRBD2. The CDR3 sequence is 14 residues long. Germline V gives CDR1 ENHRY, CDR2 SYGVKD. The ends lost 4 bases at V and 7 bases at J; junction bases unmatched: 6. CDR3 nucleotides: TGTGCCATCAGTGGGGGACTAGCGGTCTGGGAGCAGTACTTC. This sequence encodes CAISGGLAVWEQYF.

The V call is TRBV6-6, the J call TRBJ2-7; the match to TRBD1 covers 10 bases. The CDR3 has 16 amino acids. The J segment lost 0 bases and the V segment lost 5 bases, leaving 7 bases of the junction unmatched. Germline V lookup: CDR1 MNHNY, CDR2 SVGAGI (reference sequence). Written as DNA, the CDR3 is TGTGCCAGCAGTACTTGGACAGGGGGGAACTCCTACGAGCAGTACTTC. Translating gives CASSTWTGGNSYEQYF.

This clone was recorded a few times. The V call is TRBV5-1, the J call TRBJ2-2; TRBD1 matches at 7 bases. The ends lost 4 bases at V and 6 bases at J; junction bases unmatched: 9. Germline lookup yields CDR1 SGHRS and CDR2 YFSETQ. This CDR3 has 15 amino acids. CDR3 sequence reads: CASSRRQGSSGELFF. The CDR3 region has the DNA TGCGCCAGCAGCCGTCGACAGGGTTCGTCCGGGGAGCTGTTTTTT.

The J gene is TRBJ2-1, the V gene TRBV5-6; D remains ambiguous. The germline V gene has CDR1 SGHDT and CDR2 YYEEEE. Trimming removed 6 bases from V and 3 bases from J, with 10 bases in between. The CDR3 consists of 13 residues. CDR3 DNA sequence: TGTGCCAGCATCGCGGTAAACTACAATGAGCAGTTCTTC. Protein: CASIAVNYNEQFF.

The chain couples TRBV7-2 to TRBJ1-1; D possibly corresponds to TRBD1 (5 bases). Germline loops: CDR1 SGHTA, CDR2 FQGNSA. The CDR3 is 14 residues long. V gave up 1 base and J gave up 0 bases, with 6 bases separating them. The CDR3 loop is CASSLGGMNTEAFF. DNA for the CDR3: TGTGCCAGCAGCTTAGGGGGCATGAACACTGAAGCTTTCTTT.

This clone was counted only a few times. The genes are TRBV7-9 and TRBJ2-5; D gene uncertain. CDR1 SEHNR and CDR2 FQNEAQ come from the germline V gene (reference sequence). Between the trimmed V and J ends, which lost 2 bases and 8 bases, there was a span of 12 bases. The CDR3 is made up of 13 amino acids. CDR3 sequence: CASSLPPAETQYF. CDR3 DNA: TGTGCCAGCAGCTTACCCCCGGCGGAAACCCAGTACTTC.

The rearrangement links TRBV30 to TRBJ2-7, with a tentative D call TRBD1 (6 bases). Germline CDR1 GTSNPN, CDR2 SVGIG (reference sequence). Trimming pared 4 bases from V and 2 bases from J, leaving 18 bases between. This CDR3 comprises 15 residues. The CDR3 sequence: CAWTLGGSGAYEQYF. CDR3 DNA sequence: TGTGCCTGGACCCTAGGGGGAAGTGGGGCCTACGAGCAGTACTTC.

The chain couples TRBV7-2 to TRBJ2-2; D unresolved. Germline lookup yields CDR1 SGHTA and CDR2 FQGNSA. The V and J ends lost 2 bases and 1 base respectively, with 8 bases between them. The CDR3 is 15 amino acids. The CDR3 here is CASSLSTGNTGELFF. The CDR3 bases are TGTGCCAGCAGCTTATCTACGGGGAACACCGGGGAGCTGTTTTTT. Supplemented by reference TRBV7-2 and TRBJ2-2, the full variable domain reads GAGVSQSPSNKVTEKGKDVELRCDPISGHTALYWYRQSLGQGLEFLIYFQGNSAPDKSGLPSDRFSAERTGGSVSTLTIQRTQQEDSAVYLCASSLSTGNTGELFFGEGSRLTVL.